One sample yielded the 21 T cell receptor beta chains listed below, sequenced in a study of CD8 T cells in ankylosing spondylitis. Study-wide findings and caveats: What seemed typical of ankylosing spondylitis blood was a TCR beta motif built from several highly homologous variants.

Which antigens these TCRs recognize remains unknown. Each CDR3 protein is one row after TCRdb ran MiXCR on the 5' RACE reads. The table records about 420,000 distinct CDR3 sequences, around 24% of them present only once. Input material: blood, either unsorted or a sorted T cell fraction (not recorded which). Source of these receptors: a male donor with ankylosing spondylitis.

This clonotype turned up a few times. The chain is built from TRBV24-1 and TRBJ2-1; 8 bases are shared with TRBD1. CDR3 length: 13 residues. Losses at the gene ends were 5 bases for V and 7 bases for J; bases not matched to a gene: 3. Germline V gives CDR1 KGHDR, CDR2 SFDVKD. The CDR3 region has the DNA TGTGCCACCAGTGGGACAGGGCAAAATGAGCAGTTCTTC. Amino acid sequence: CATSGTGQNEQFF.

This sequence joins TRBV5-1 and TRBJ2-1; 10 bases match TRBD1. CDR1 is SGHRS, CDR2 YFSETQ, per germline. V was clipped by 4 bases and J by 6 bases; unmatched bases: 10. This CDR3 is built from 16 residues. CDR3 coding DNA: TGCGCCAGCAGCCGGGGGGGACAGGGGATAGGCAATGAGCAGTTCTTC. Residues: CASSRGGQGIGNEQFF.

This chain links TRBV5-1 with TRBJ1-6; TRBD1 agrees at 10 bases. The CDR3 covers 15 residues. CDR1 and CDR2 from the germline V gene are SGHRS and YFSETQ. After removal of 3 bases from V and 8 bases from J, the junction contained 5 bases not matched to a gene. In DNA form, the CDR3 reads TGCGCCAGCAGCTGGGGACAGGGGATTCATTCACCCCTCCACTTT. Amino acids: CASSWGQGIHSPLHF.

Only a few counts were recorded for this clonotype. The J gene is TRBJ1-1, the V gene TRBV6-2 or TRBV6-3; unclear D gene. CDR3 length: 14 residues. V was cut by 5 bases and J by 3 bases, with 13 bases left in between. Germline assignment: CDR1 MNHEY and CDR2 SVGEGT. DNA for the CDR3: TGTGCCAGCAGTGCGGGAGGACGTCACACTGAAGCTTTCTTT. Its protein product is CASSAGGRHTEAFF.

This clonotype appeared a few times. The V gene is TRBV28, the J gene TRBJ2-7; 7 bases are shared with TRBD1. Germline CDR1 and CDR2: MDHEN and SYDVKM. The CDR3 has 13 amino acids. V lost 10 bases, J lost 3 bases, and 9 bases stayed unmatched. DNA of the CDR3: TGTGCCACAAACCGACAGGGCCTCTACGAGCAGTACTTC. This encodes CATNRQGLYEQYF.

This clonotype turned up a few times. The gene calls are TRBV4-1 and TRBJ1-2, with D unclear. The germline V gene encodes CDR1 MGHRA and CDR2 YSYEKL. The CDR3 covers 12 residues. V was shortened by 1 base and J by 8 bases, with 8 bases between the two germline ends. In DNA form, the CDR3 reads TGCGCCAGCAGCCAAGGAATGGAGGGCTACACCTTC. It codes for CASSQGMEGYTF.

This chain joins TRBV10-3 and TRBJ2-1, with 8 bases fitting TRBD2. Per the germline V gene, CDR1 is ENHRY and CDR2 is SYGVKD. V trimming: 10 bases; J trimming: 0 bases; junction bases outside the gene matches: 8. CDR3 length: 15 residues. CDR3 region: CATRGGYLSYNEQFF. CDR3 nucleotide sequence: TGTGCCACCCGGGGGGGCTACCTCTCCTACAATGAGCAGTTCTTC.

The chain links TRBV6-2 or TRBV6-3 to TRBJ1-1; D unresolved. With 5 bases removed from V and 6 bases from J, the gap between germline ends came to 16 bases. The germline gives CDR1 MNHEY, CDR2 SVGEGT. The CDR3 is 14 amino acids. The chain's CDR3 is CASSARQLPAEAFF. In nucleotides, the CDR3 is TGTGCCAGCAGTGCCCGACAACTCCCGGCTGAAGCTTTCTTT.

This clonotype was recorded a few times. The gene calls are TRBV7-2 and TRBJ2-2; TRBD2 aligns across 13 bases. Unmatched junction bases numbered 7, after V lost 0 bases and J lost 3 bases. The CDR3 length is 19 residues. The germline CDR1 and CDR2 sequences are SGHTA and FQGNSA. CDR3 protein: CASSLASGLAGRDTGELFF. Here the CDR3 DNA reads TGTGCCAGCAGCTTAGCTTCGGGACTAGCGGGACGGGACACCGGGGAGCTGTTTTTT.

Worth noting for this clonotype: This CDR3 fails to terminate in the conserved phenylalanine or tryptophan, so it likely reflects a read error. The DNA is omitted, as the CDR3 cannot be located on it reliably, and the CDR3 follows TCRdb's listing. The genes are TRBV12-3 or TRBV12-4 and TRBJ2-1; the table names TRBD2, a call not compared with the DNA. Ends included, the CDR3 has 13 residues. The CDR3 loop reads CASSLRGGTPPVV.

Ten or more counts support this clonotype. The chain recombines TRBV29-1 with TRBJ1-4, with D possibly being TRBD1 (5 bases). The CDR3 length is 14 residues. V was pared by 7 bases and J by 8 bases, with 20 bases between. Germline CDR1 reads SQVTM; CDR2 reads ANQGSEA. The CDR3 DNA follows: TGCAGCGCGGACGAAAGGGGTCTGGGGGAAAAACTGTTTTTT. Amino acid sequence: CSADERGLGEKLFF. The full variable domain, completed using reference TRBV29-1 and TRBJ1-4, is SAVISQKPSRDICQRGTSLTIQCQVDSQVTMMFWYRQQPGQSLTLIATANQGSEATYESGFVIDKFPISRPNLTFSTLTVSNMSPEDSSIYLCSADERGLGEKLFFGSGTQLSVL.

This clonotype was seen only a few times. The V and J genes are TRBV30 and TRBJ1-6; D not resolved. V lost 0 bases, J lost 4 bases, and 10 bases lay in between. The CDR3 has 15 residues. CDR1 and CDR2 (germline): GTSNPN, SVGIG (reference sequence). The CDR3, as DNA: TGTGCCTGGAGTGTACGGAAAGGGTATAATTCACCCCTCCACTTT. The encoded protein is CAWSVRKGYNSPLHF.

The table lists this clonotype with a few counts. The chain joins TRBV4-3 to TRBJ2-3, with D perhaps being TRBD1 or TRBD2 (5 bases each). CDR1 is LGHNA and CDR2 is YSLEER in the germline V gene. Trimming removed 3 bases at V and 0 bases at J, with 10 bases between. The CDR3 contains 15 residues. The chain's CDR3 is CASSQDSGSTDTQYF. CDR3 in DNA: TGCGCCAGCAGCCAGGACTCAGGGAGCACAGATACGCAGTATTTT.

This sequence joins TRBV28 and TRBJ2-4, with 7 bases lining up with TRBD2. CDR3 size: 15 residues. The V segment lost 10 bases and the J segment 3 bases; nucleotides outside the gene matches: 12. Germline CDR1 is MDHEN and CDR2 is SYDVKM. The CDR3 DNA sequence: TGTGCCACCAAAGGGGCGGGAGTGGACAAAAACATTCAGTACTTC. As protein: CATKGAGVDKNIQYF. The full variable domain, with the rest looked up from reference TRBV28 and TRBJ2-4, is DVKVTQSSRYLVKRTGEKVFLECVQDMDHENMFWYRQDPGLGLRLIYFSYDVKMKEKGDIPEGYSVSREKKERFSLILESASTNQTSMYLCATKGAGVDKNIQYFGAGTRLSVL.

This clonotype was seen only a few times. This rearrangement joins TRBV4-2 to TRBJ2-4, with D possibly being TRBD1 (7 bases). V shed 1 base and J shed 5 bases, with 12 bases lying between them. Germline lookup yields CDR1 LGHNA and CDR2 YNFKEQ. The CDR3 runs to 15 residues. The CDR3 DNA reads TGTGCCAGCAGCCAAGTGGGCAGGGGGGAAAACATTCAGTACTTC. Translation gives CASSQVGRGENIQYF.

As to this clonotype: The conserved phenylalanine or tryptophan normally closing the CDR3 is absent here, so this likely arose from a read error. J is TRBJ2-1 and V is TRBV29-1; D unresolved. Trimming took off 0 bases at V and 4 bases at J, with 7 bases between the two ends. CDR1 and CDR2 (germline): SQVTM, ANQGSEA. This CDR3 is 13 amino acids long. The CDR3 here is CSVEDPRYNEQFS. The CDR3 nucleotides read TGCAGCGTTGAAGATCCCAGATACAATGAGCAGTTCTCC.

Only a few counts were recorded for this clonotype. The chain carries TRBV5-1 and TRBJ2-7; no definite D call. V lost 0 bases to trimming and J lost 5 bases, with 18 bases between them. Germline CDR1 SGHRS, CDR2 YFSETQ. CDR3 length: 16 residues. The CDR3 region is CASSLAADPLGHEQYF. The CDR3 coding sequence is TGCGCCAGCAGCTTGGCTGCCGACCCCTTGGGCCACGAGCAGTACTTC.

This chain uses TRBV20-1 with TRBJ2-1, with TRBD1 matching 9 bases. This CDR3 region has 16 residues. Germline V CDR1 and CDR2: DFQATT, SNEGSKA (reference sequence). V lost 6 bases and J lost 9; bases outside the gene matches: 18. CDR3 amino acids: CSALRGTGIPHSEQFF. DNA for the CDR3: TGCAGTGCCCTCCGGGGGACAGGGATTCCCCACAGTGAGCAGTTCTTC.

This clonotype was recorded a few times. The rearrangement links TRBV6-1 to TRBJ2-7, with TRBD2 matching over 13 bases. This CDR3 has 13 residues. Germline values: CDR1 MNHNS, CDR2 SASEGT. The junction had 3 bases not matched to a gene; V was cut back by 4 bases and J by 9 bases. In DNA, the CDR3 is TGTGCCAGCAGTGCGGGACTAGCGGGGTGGCAGTACTTC. Its protein is CASSAGLAGWQYF.

This clonotype was detected once. The chain carries TRBV20-1 and TRBJ2-4; D not resolved. Germline CDR1 is DFQATT and CDR2 is SNEGSKA (reference sequence). Between the trimmed V and J ends, which lost 6 bases and 8 bases, there was a span of 20 bases. CDR3 length: 14 residues. CDR3 residues: CSAPADRSSHIQYF. The CDR3 region has the DNA TGCAGTGCCCCCGCGGACCGAAGTTCCCACATTCAGTACTTC.

This chain links TRBV20-1 with TRBJ2-7; 9 nucleotides agree with TRBD2. Germline V CDR1 and CDR2: DFQATT, SNEGSKA (reference sequence). The trim removed 6 bases at V and 2 bases at J, leaving 11 bases unmatched. The CDR3 is 15 amino acids. The CDR3 DNA reads TGCAGTGCCTATCGAGCGGGAGGAGATACCTACGAGCAGTACTTC. It translates to CSAYRAGGDTYEQYF.